These 20 T cell receptor beta chains were all obtained from the same sample, sequenced in a study of blood T cell repertoires in COVID-19. Libraries were prepared by immunoSEQ multiplex PCR; TCRdb keeps only in-frame clonotypes and omits some of them. The sample yields around 130,000 clones, almost 85% seen once. The specimen sequenced was peripheral blood. These receptors were obtained from a man in his forties or fifties with acute or convalescent COVID-19.

In DNA, the CDR3 is TGCGCCAGCAGCCAATGGACTAGCCGTAGCACCGGGGAGCTGTTTTTT. Translated, it gives CASSQWTSRSTGELFF. The chain recombines TRBV4-1 with TRBJ2-2; 8 nucleotides agree with TRBD2. The CDR3 covers 16 residues. Per germline, CDR1 MGHRA and CDR2 YSYEKL. The ends lost 2 bases at V and 4 bases at J; junction bases unmatched: 6.

The CDR3 reads CATSDNPLGGQFF. CDR3 nucleotides: TGTGCCACCAGTGATAATCCCCTGGGGGGGCAGTTCTTC. The chain is built from TRBV24-1 and TRBJ2-1, with D maybe TRBD2 (6 bases). Trimming left V 3 bases short and J 12 bases short, with 14 bases between. The germline CDR1 and CDR2 sequences are KGHDR and SFDVKD. CDR3 length equals 13 residues.

The gene calls are TRBV27 and TRBJ1-1, with 9 nucleotides matching TRBD1. V shed 5 bases and J 0 bases; nucleotides not matched to a gene: 13. Germline V gene data show CDR1 as MNHEY and CDR2 as SMNVEV (reference sequence). This CDR3 is 18 amino acids long. The CDR3 region is CASSPRTGVSRMNTEAFF. The CDR3, as DNA: TGTGCCAGCAGTCCGAGGACAGGGGTAAGCCGGATGAACACTGAAGCTTTCTTT.

This clone was detected only once. As DNA, the CDR3 is TGTGCCAGCAAGCTAGGGAGTGCAACTAATGAAAAACTGTTTTTT. Residues: CASKLGSATNEKLFF. The chain joins TRBV14 to TRBJ1-4, with D unclear. V was shortened by 7 bases and J by 0 bases, with 12 bases between the two germline ends. Germline-derived CDR1 and CDR2 are SGHDN and FVKESK. The CDR3 extends over 15 amino acids.

The DNA for the CDR3 is TGTGCCAGCAGCTTAGAAACGGTCTCTGGAAACACCATATATTTT. This sequence encodes CASSLETVSGNTIYF. V gene TRBV11-1 combines with J gene TRBJ1-3; no clear D gene. The CDR3 is made up of 15 amino acids. Between the trimmed V and J ends, which lost 1 base and 0 bases, there was a span of 7 bases. The V gene's germline CDR1 is SGHAT and CDR2 FQDESV (reference sequence).

This chain joins TRBV12-1 and TRBJ1-5; TRBD1 was called by the table and not checked on the DNA. TRBV12-1 is flagged as a pseudogene. The CDR3 length is 17 residues. CDR3 amino acids: CASSFARSRGRNQPQHF. Here the CDR3 DNA reads TGTGCCAGCAGCTTTGCGCGGTCCAGGGGTCGCAATCAGCCCCAGCATTTT.

The rearrangement uses TRBV9 and TRBJ2-3, with D maybe TRBD1 (5 bases). Trimming took 4 bases from V and 4 from J, leaving 13 bases between them. This CDR3 contains 14 residues. Per the germline V gene, CDR1 is SGDLS and CDR2 is YYNGEE. CDR3 nucleotide sequence: TGTGCCAGCAGCCCTTGGGCAGGGCCAGATACGCAGTATTTT. It codes for CASSPWAGPDTQYF.

This rearrangement joins TRBV5-1 to TRBJ1-1; D is perhaps TRBD1 (6 bases). This CDR3 region has 16 residues. The germline V and J ends were trimmed by 4 bases and 0 bases, with 16 bases remaining between them. From germline, CDR1 is SGHRS and CDR2 YFSETQ. Here the CDR3 DNA reads TGCGCCAGCAGCCCGCGGGGGCAGGGACTGAACACTGAAGCTTTCTTT. Its translation: CASSPRGQGLNTEAFF.

The rearrangement uses TRBV5-6 and TRBJ2-2; D is possibly TRBD2 (5 bases). V was shortened by 4 bases and J by 6 bases, with 16 bases between the two germline ends. The CDR3 contains 15 residues. Germline CDR1 is SGHDT and CDR2 is YYEEEE. The CDR3 here is CASSPLWPEAGELFF. CDR3 nucleotides: TGTGCCAGCAGCCCCTTGTGGCCGGAGGCCGGGGAGCTGTTTTTT.

This rearrangement joins TRBV20-1 to TRBJ2-7; D is perhaps TRBD2 (5 bases). Trimming left V 3 bases short and J 8 bases short, with 17 bases between. This CDR3 comprises 13 residues. CDR1 DFQATT and CDR2 SNEGSKA come from the germline V gene (reference sequence). CDR3 sequence (DNA): TGCAGTGCTAGTTCGAGGGCCGCACCCCAGCAGTACTTC. This encodes CSASSRAAPQQYF.

CDR3 amino acids: CASETAYEQYF. The CDR3 nucleotides are TGTGCCAGCGAGACAGCCTACGAGCAGTACTTC. The chain is built from TRBV28 and TRBJ2-7, with D possibly being TRBD1 (5 bases). The ends were cut back, 8 bases at V and 2 bases at J, with 7 bases in the middle. Germline CDR1 MDHEN, CDR2 SYDVKM. This CDR3 spans 11 amino acids.

CDR3 in amino acids: CASSLGFLNTEAFF. The DNA for the CDR3 is TGTGCCAGCAGCTTAGGCTTCCTGAACACTGAAGCTTTCTTT. The chain joins TRBV13 to TRBJ1-1; no clear D. Germline V CDR1 and CDR2: PRHDT, FYEKMQ (reference sequence). The CDR3 spans 14 residues. Deletions cut 0 bases from V and 0 bases from J, with 5 bases between.

The chain combines TRBV10-3 with TRBJ2-3; TRBD1 matches at 7 bases. V lost 5 bases, J lost 14 bases, and 10 bases stayed unmatched. The germline V gene has CDR1 ENHRY and CDR2 SYGVKD. The CDR3 is 12 amino acids. CDR3 amino acids: CAISPTGPPMYF. The CDR3 DNA reads TGTGCCATCAGTCCGACAGGGCCACCAATGTATTTT.

The chain recombines TRBV5-1 with TRBJ2-3; D is undetermined. V was clipped by 5 bases and J by 2 bases, with 12 bases between them. Germline V lookup: CDR1 SGHRS, CDR2 YFSETQ. The CDR3 totals 14 residues. CDR3 loop: CASSFGTDTDTQYF. CDR3 bases: TGCGCCAGCAGTTTCGGAACAGACACAGATACGCAGTATTTT.

The chain has TRBV7-3 and TRBJ2-3; no reliable D call. The V end was cut by 5 bases, the J end by 2 bases, with 11 bases between. CDR1 is SGHTA and CDR2 is FQGTGA in the germline V gene. The CDR3 has 14 residues. CDR3 sequence: CASSPLVNTDTQYF. The CDR3 bases are TGTGCCAGCAGCCCCTTAGTAAACACAGATACGCAGTATTTT. Looking up the rest from reference TRBV7-3 and TRBJ2-3 gives the full variable domain: GAGVSQTPSNKVTEKGKYVELRCDPISGHTALYWYRQSLGQGPEFLIYFQGTGAADDSGLPNDRFFAVRPEGSVSTLKIQRTERGDSAVYLCASSPLVNTDTQYFGPGTRLTVL.

The V call is TRBV2, the J call TRBJ1-2; the match to TRBD1 covers 8 bases. Trimming took 4 bases from V and 4 from J; bases not matched to a gene: 11. CDR3 size: 16 residues. Germline V CDR1 and CDR2: SNHLY, FYNNEI. The CDR3 DNA sequence: TGTGCCAGCAGTGCGGGACAGGCTTTTACCCGCTATGGCTACACCTTC. Translating it yields CASSAGQAFTRYGYTF. Full variable domain (remainder filled in from reference TRBV2 and TRBJ1-2): EPEVTQTPSHQVTQMGQEVILRCVPISNHLYFYWYRQILGQKVEFLVSFYNNEISEKSEIFDDQFSVERPDGSNFTLKIRSTKLEDSAMYFCASSAGQAFTRYGYTFGSGTRLTVV.

This clone was recorded only once. The chain couples TRBV5-6 to TRBJ2-4; D is perhaps TRBD1 (5 bases). CDR1 SGHDT and CDR2 YYEEEE come from the germline V gene. The CDR3 runs 14 residues. V shed 4 bases and J shed 1 base, with 9 bases lying between them. For the CDR3, the DNA is TGTGCCAGCAGCCCAGGGTTCGCCAAAAACATTCAGTACTTC. Translated: CASSPGFAKNIQYF.

The chain combines TRBV7-8 with TRBJ2-7; the match to TRBD1 covers 7 bases. V lost 1 base, J lost 3 bases, and 9 bases stayed unmatched. There are 16 residues in the CDR3. Germline lookup yields CDR1 SGHVS and CDR2 FQNEAQ. The CDR3 protein is CASSLVYADRNYEQYF. The CDR3 nucleotides are TGTGCCAGCAGCTTAGTTTACGCGGACAGGAACTACGAGCAGTACTTC.

The CDR3 DNA reads as TGTGCCAGCAGCGTAGCCGGACAGGGGGCATTCGCTGAAGCTTTCTTT. It yields the protein CASSVAGQGAFAEAFF. The V call is TRBV9, the J call TRBJ1-1, with 11 bases lining up with TRBD1. The ends lost 0 bases at V and 6 bases at J; junction bases unmatched: 7. The CDR3 extends over 16 amino acids. Germline loops: CDR1 SGDLS, CDR2 YYNGEE.

The J gene is TRBJ2-5, the V gene TRBV11-2; 10 bases match TRBD2. The CDR3 extends over 15 amino acids. Per the germline V gene, CDR1 is SGHAT and CDR2 is FQNNGV. V gave up 5 bases and J gave up 5 bases; unmatched junction bases: 8. CDR3 coding DNA: TGTGCCAGCAGCCACAAGCGGGGGGGCATCGAGACCCAGTACTTC. Residues: CASSHKRGGIETQYF.